The clone carrying this T cell receptor (beta chain) was counted ten times or more. No antigen is known for it. Molecular barcoded adaptors covering alpha/delta and beta/gamma chains were used on approximately 400 ng RNA. One entry per CDR3 protein, called by TCRdb with MiXCR from the reads. This sample has about 37,000 distinct CDR3 sequences, with roughly an eighth found just once. The data were taken from a study of read filtering for tumor transcriptome and immune sequencing. Study-wide results and caveats: The sorted CD138-negative fraction was a mixed bone marrow immune population, not purified T cells. Dropping single-read clonotypes raised IR-seq and RNA-seq shared-clonotype correlation.

Every patient had bone marrow sampled while the disease was active. This CDR3 contains 14 residues. V lost 1 base and J lost 0; bases outside the gene matches: 1. Germline assignment: CDR1 SQVTM and CDR2 ANQGSEA. The chain recombines TRBV29-1 with TRBJ2-7; 9 bases map to TRBD1. The source is a donor at least 40 years old with multiple myeloma. Specimen: a population of CD138-negative cells sorted from bone marrow. In DNA, the CDR3 is TGCAGCGTTGAAGGGGACAGGGACTCCTACGAGCAGTACTTC. Protein: CSVEGDRDSYEQYF.